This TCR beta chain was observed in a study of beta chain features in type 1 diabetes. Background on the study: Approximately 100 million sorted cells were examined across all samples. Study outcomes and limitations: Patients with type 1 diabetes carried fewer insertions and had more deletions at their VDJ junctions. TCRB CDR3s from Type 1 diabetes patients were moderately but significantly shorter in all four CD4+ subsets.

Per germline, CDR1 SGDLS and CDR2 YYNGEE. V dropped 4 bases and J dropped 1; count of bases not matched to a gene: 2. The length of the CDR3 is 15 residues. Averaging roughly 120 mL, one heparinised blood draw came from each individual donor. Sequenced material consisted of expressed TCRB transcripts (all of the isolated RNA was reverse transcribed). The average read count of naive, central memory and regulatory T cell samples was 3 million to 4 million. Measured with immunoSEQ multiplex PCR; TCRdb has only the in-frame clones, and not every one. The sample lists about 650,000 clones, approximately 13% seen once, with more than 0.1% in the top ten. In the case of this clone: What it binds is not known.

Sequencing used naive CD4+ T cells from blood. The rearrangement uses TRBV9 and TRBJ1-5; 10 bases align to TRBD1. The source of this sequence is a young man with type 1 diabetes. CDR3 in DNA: TGTGCCAGCAGCAAGGGACAGGGGAGCAATCAGCCCCAGCATTTT. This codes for CASSKGQGSNQPQHF.